Below are 2 T cell receptor beta chains sequenced from a single sample in a study of blood T cell repertoires in COVID-19. This table comes from immunoSEQ multiplex PCR, and its TCRdb copy is limited to in-frame clones, with some not included. This table holds 240,000 or so clones, roughly 90% found once. Sequences were obtained from peripheral blood. The receptors here all came from a man in his 60s who had recovered from COVID-19.

The chain carries TRBV11-2 and TRBJ2-1, with TRBD1 identical over 9 bases. The CDR3 contains 16 residues. CDR1 and CDR2 (germline): SGHAT, FQNNGV. With 4 bases clipped from V and 0 bases from J, the junction kept 4 bases outside the gene matches. CDR3 sequence reads: CASSSYRGLSYNEQFF. The CDR3 DNA follows: TGTGCCAGCAGCTCATACAGGGGGCTCTCCTACAATGAGCAGTTCTTC.

This clone appeared once. The chain has TRBV5-4 and TRBJ1-1; no firm D call. V shed 4 bases and J shed 2 bases, with 9 bases lying between them. This CDR3 spans 13 amino acids. Looked up from germline, CDR1 is SGHNT and CDR2 is YYREEE (reference sequence). The CDR3, as DNA: TGTGCCAGCAGCGCCGGGTCCAACACTGAAGCTTTCTTT. Its protein is CASSAGSNTEAFF.